The 16 T cell receptor beta chains below come from one sample, sequenced in a study of cytomegalovirus exposure and HLA in healthy donors. The PCR used 60 Vbeta and 13 Jbeta primers. Profiled with immunoSEQ multiplex PCR; TCRdb holds only in-frame clones, not every one. The repertoire holds roughly 170,000 clones, with about 78% as singletons. Material for sequencing was PBMCs. The source is a woman aged 45-65 years in good health and CMV-seropositive.

The chain carries TRBV12-5 and TRBJ2-5; D gene unclear. CDR1 LGHNT and CDR2 FRNRAP come from the germline V gene. The V end lost 0 bases, the J end lost 8 bases, and 16 bases lay between the germline ends. The CDR3 totals 15 residues. The CDR3 region is CASGLVLDQTSTQYF. For the CDR3, the DNA is TGTGCTAGTGGTTTGGTGCTAGACCAGACTTCCACCCAGTACTTC.

V gene TRBV29-1 combines with J gene TRBJ2-7; 7 bases line up with TRBD1. Germline V gives CDR1 SQVTM, CDR2 ANQGSEA. V dropped 6 bases and J dropped 3; count of bases not matched to a gene: 2. The CDR3 runs 11 residues. The CDR3 coding sequence is TGCAGCGTAGGGACAGTCTACGAGCAGTACTTC. This sequence encodes CSVGTVYEQYF.

The genes are TRBV6-1 and TRBJ1-2; 9 bases are a match to TRBD1. This CDR3 is 14 amino acids long. V gave up 6 bases and J gave up 2 bases; unmatched junction bases: 4. Germline CDR1 reads MNHNS; CDR2 reads SASEGT. The CDR3 is CASRRDRGNYGYTF. The CDR3 DNA reads TGTGCCAGCAGACGTGACAGGGGGAACTATGGCTACACCTTC.

The chain combines TRBV18 with TRBJ2-1, with D perhaps TRBD1 (6 bases). The CDR3 sequence is 15 residues long. Germline CDR1 and CDR2: KGHSH and LQKENI. V was cut by 3 bases and J by 3 bases, with 12 bases left in between. CDR3 sequence: CASSPDTGNYNEQFF. The CDR3 DNA is TGTGCCAGCTCACCCGATACAGGGAACTACAATGAGCAGTTCTTC.

The chain carries TRBV15 and TRBJ2-5; D is unclear. Germline CDR1 LNHNV, CDR2 YYDKDF (reference sequence). Trimming took 0 bases from V and 3 from J, leaving 11 bases between them. This CDR3 is built from 15 residues. The CDR3 here is CATSRDQAKEETQYF. The DNA for the CDR3 is TGTGCCACCAGCAGAGATCAGGCTAAAGAAGAGACCCAGTACTTC.

The chain has TRBV29-1 and TRBJ1-3; no clear D gene. V was cut by 2 bases and J by 6 bases, with 8 bases left in between. Per germline, CDR1 SQVTM and CDR2 ANQGSEA. The CDR3 is 12 residues long. Here the CDR3 reads CSVEMGVNTIYF. The CDR3 DNA sequence: TGCAGCGTTGAAATGGGAGTAAACACCATATATTTT.

The V gene is TRBV5-1, the J gene TRBJ2-3, with a tentative D call TRBD2 (7 bases). V shed 7 bases and J shed 5 bases, with 17 bases lying between them. Germline V gene data show CDR1 as SGHRS and CDR2 as YFSETQ. The CDR3 contains 14 residues. CDR3 in amino acids: CASVTGGRGDTQYF. CDR3 sequence (DNA): TGCGCCAGCGTTACGGGGGGCCGGGGAGATACGCAGTATTTT.

V and J are TRBV5-1 and TRBJ2-1, with 8 bases that match TRBD2. In germline, CDR1 is SGHRS, CDR2 YFSETQ. V shed 4 bases and J 8 bases; nucleotides not matched to a gene: 8. The CDR3 runs to 14 residues. The CDR3 coding sequence is TGCGCCAGCAGCAATGGACTAGCAAAGGATGAGCAGTTCTTC. Its protein product is CASSNGLAKDEQFF.

The chain carries TRBV5-6 and TRBJ2-1; 7 nucleotides line up with TRBD1. Germline CDR1 reads SGHDT; CDR2 reads YYEEEE. Germline trimming cut 2 bases from V and 7 bases from J; bases unmatched to any gene: 3. The length of the CDR3 is 13 residues. The CDR3 DNA sequence: TGTGCCAGCAGCTTCGGCAGGGGGAATGAGCAGTTCTTC. This gives the protein CASSFGRGNEQFF.

The V and J genes are TRBV5-4 and TRBJ2-3, with D uncertain. Germline V gene lookup returns CDR1 SGHNT and CDR2 YYREEE (reference sequence). Trimming stripped 4 bases from V and 2 bases from J, with 5 bases between. The CDR3 is made up of 12 amino acids. CDR3 coding DNA: TGTGCCAGCAGCCTAAACACAGATACGCAGTATTTT. Amino acids: CASSLNTDTQYF.

CDR3 in DNA: TGTGCCAGTAGTATAGGGCAGGGGCCGTCCGAGCAGTACTTC. Translation: CASSIGQGPSEQYF. The chain uses TRBV19 and TRBJ2-7, with D possibly matching TRBD1 (6 bases). CDR1 LNHDA and CDR2 SQIVND come from the germline V gene (reference sequence). The CDR3 has 14 amino acids. Trimming pared 1 base from V and 6 bases from J, leaving 13 bases between.

The chain's CDR3 is CAWSVLGLETQYF. The CDR3 nucleotides read TGTGCCTGGAGTGTACTCGGGTTAGAGACCCAGTACTTC. The J gene is TRBJ2-5, the V gene TRBV30; no clear D gene. The V and J ends lost 0 bases and 4 bases respectively, with 9 bases between them. Germline V gene data show CDR1 as GTSNPN and CDR2 as SVGIG (reference sequence). This CDR3 contains 13 residues.

This chain joins TRBV6-7 and TRBJ2-2; 10 bases fit TRBD2. TRBV6-7 is sorted into the ORF group, with uncertain function. V shed 5 bases and J 7 bases; nucleotides not matched to a gene: 16. The CDR3 runs 18 residues. CDR3: CASSGTGLSGGDVGELFF. In DNA, the CDR3 is TGTGCCAGCAGTGGGACCGGACTAAGCGGGGGGGATGTCGGGGAGCTGTTTTTT.

The CDR3, as DNA: TGTGCCAGCAGCACAGGGATCACTCAGCCCCAGCATTTT. Translated: CASSTGITQPQHF. The chain recombines TRBV5-6 with TRBJ1-5; D perhaps matches TRBD1 (6 bases). The CDR3 extends over 13 amino acids. V was clipped by 4 bases and J by 6 bases, with 11 bases between them. Germline V gene sequence: CDR1 SGHDT, CDR2 YYEEEE.

The rearrangement joins TRBV9 to TRBJ2-3; 9 bases map to TRBD1. J lost 7 bases, V lost 0 bases, and 3 bases had no gene match. The CDR3 consists of 14 residues. The germline V gene has CDR1 SGDLS and CDR2 YYNGEE. CDR3 loop: CASSVEDRGYTQYF. CDR3 nucleotide sequence: TGTGCCAGCAGCGTAGAGGACAGGGGTTATACGCAGTATTTT.

The V gene is TRBV4-2, the J gene TRBJ2-6; 8 positions agree with TRBD1. J was trimmed by 0 bases and V by 1 base; bases with no gene match: 2. Germline loops: CDR1 LGHNA, CDR2 YNFKEQ. This CDR3 has 17 residues. CDR3 amino acids: CASSQGDRTSGANVLTF. In DNA form, the CDR3 reads TGTGCCAGCAGCCAAGGGGACAGGACCTCTGGGGCCAACGTCCTGACTTTC.